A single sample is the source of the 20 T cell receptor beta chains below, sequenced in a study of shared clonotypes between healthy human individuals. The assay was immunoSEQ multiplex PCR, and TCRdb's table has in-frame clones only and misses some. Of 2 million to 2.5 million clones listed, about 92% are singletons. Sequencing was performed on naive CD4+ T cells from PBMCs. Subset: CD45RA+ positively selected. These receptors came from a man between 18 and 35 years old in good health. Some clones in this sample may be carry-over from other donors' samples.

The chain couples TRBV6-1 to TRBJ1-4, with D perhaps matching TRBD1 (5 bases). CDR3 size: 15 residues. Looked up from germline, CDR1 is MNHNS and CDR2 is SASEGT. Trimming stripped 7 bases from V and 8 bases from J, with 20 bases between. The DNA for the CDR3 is TGTGCCAGCACCCAATTAATGGGGGGGGTCGAAAAACTGTTTTTT. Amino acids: CASTQLMGGVEKLFF.

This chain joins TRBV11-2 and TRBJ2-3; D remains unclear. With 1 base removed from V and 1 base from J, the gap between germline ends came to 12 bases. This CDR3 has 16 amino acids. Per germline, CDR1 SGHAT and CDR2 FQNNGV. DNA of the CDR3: TGTGCCAGCAGCTTAGGACGTTGGGGTGGCACAGATACGCAGTATTTT. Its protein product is CASSLGRWGGTDTQYF.

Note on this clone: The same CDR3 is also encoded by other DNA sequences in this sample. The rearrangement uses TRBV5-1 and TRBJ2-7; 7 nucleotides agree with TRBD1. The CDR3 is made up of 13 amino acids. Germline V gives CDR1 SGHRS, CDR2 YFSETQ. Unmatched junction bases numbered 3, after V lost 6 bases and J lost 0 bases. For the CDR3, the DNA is TGCGCCAGCAACCGGGACAGCTCCTACGAGCAGTACTTC. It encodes CASNRDSSYEQYF.

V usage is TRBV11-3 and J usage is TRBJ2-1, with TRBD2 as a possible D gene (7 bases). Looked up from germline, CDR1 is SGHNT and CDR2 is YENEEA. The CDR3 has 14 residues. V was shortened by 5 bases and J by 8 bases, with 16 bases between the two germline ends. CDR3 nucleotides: TGTGCCAGCAGCCCTAGAGGGGGGGAGGATGAGCAGTTCTTC. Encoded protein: CASSPRGGEDEQFF.

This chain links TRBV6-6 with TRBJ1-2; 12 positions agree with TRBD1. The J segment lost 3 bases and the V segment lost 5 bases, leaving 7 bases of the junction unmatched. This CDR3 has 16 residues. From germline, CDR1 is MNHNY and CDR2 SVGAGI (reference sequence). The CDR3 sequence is CASSPKGQGAYYGYTF. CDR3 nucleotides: TGTGCCAGCAGTCCCAAGGGACAGGGGGCTTACTATGGCTACACCTTC.

In DNA, the CDR3 is TGTGCCAGCAGCCCAACTACGACAGGGGGCAGGACTGAAGCTTTCTTT. Residues: CASSPTTTGGRTEAFF. The genes are TRBV7-2 and TRBJ1-1, with 10 bases fitting TRBD1. V was clipped by 5 bases and J by 5 bases; unmatched bases: 11. Per the germline V gene, CDR1 is SGHTA and CDR2 is FQGNSA. This CDR3 comprises 16 residues. The variable domain in full, with the rest retrieved from reference TRBV7-2 and TRBJ1-1, is GAGVSQSPSNKVTEKGKDVELRCDPISGHTALYWYRQSLGQGLEFLIYFQGNSAPDKSGLPSDRFSAERTGGSVSTLTIQRTQQEDSAVYLCASSPTTTGGRTEAFFGQGTRLTVV.

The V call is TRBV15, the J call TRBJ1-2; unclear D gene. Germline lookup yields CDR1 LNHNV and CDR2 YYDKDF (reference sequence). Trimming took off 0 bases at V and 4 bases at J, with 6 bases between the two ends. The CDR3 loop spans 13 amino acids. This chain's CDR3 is CATSRDVVYGYTF. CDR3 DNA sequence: TGTGCCACCAGCAGAGATGTGGTCTATGGCTACACCTTC.

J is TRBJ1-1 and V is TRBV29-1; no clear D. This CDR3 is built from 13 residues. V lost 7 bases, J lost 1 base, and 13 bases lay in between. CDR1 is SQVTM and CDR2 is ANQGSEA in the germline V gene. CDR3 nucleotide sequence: TGCAGCGGGGATCGGTTGGGGAACACTGAAGCTTTCTTT. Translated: CSGDRLGNTEAFF.

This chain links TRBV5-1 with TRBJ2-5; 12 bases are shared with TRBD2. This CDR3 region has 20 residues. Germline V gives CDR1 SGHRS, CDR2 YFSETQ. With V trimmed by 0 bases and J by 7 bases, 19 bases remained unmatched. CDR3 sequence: CASSLAPLAGGRPSGGTQYF. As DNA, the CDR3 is TGCGCCAGCAGCTTGGCCCCTCTAGCGGGAGGGAGGCCCAGCGGAGGGACCCAGTACTTC.

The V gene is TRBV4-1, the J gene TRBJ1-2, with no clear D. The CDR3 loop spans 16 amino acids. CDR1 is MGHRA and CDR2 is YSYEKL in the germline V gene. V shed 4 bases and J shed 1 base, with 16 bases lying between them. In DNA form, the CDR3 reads TGCGCCAGCAGCCCCCGCTCGTTAACCGATAACTATGGCTACACCTTC. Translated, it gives CASSPRSLTDNYGYTF.

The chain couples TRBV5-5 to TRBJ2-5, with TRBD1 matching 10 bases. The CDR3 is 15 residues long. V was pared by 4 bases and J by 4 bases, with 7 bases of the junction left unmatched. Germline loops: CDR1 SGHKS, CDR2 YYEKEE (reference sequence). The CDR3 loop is CASSLTGGRGETQYF. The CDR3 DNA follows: TGTGCCAGCAGCCTGACAGGGGGCAGGGGAGAGACCCAGTACTTC. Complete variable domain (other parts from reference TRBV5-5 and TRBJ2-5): DAGVTQSPTHLIKTRGQQVTLRCSPISGHKSVSWYQQVLGQGPQFIFQYYEKEERGRGNFPDRFSARQFPNYSSELNVNALLLGDSALYLCASSLTGGRGETQYFGPGTRLLVL.

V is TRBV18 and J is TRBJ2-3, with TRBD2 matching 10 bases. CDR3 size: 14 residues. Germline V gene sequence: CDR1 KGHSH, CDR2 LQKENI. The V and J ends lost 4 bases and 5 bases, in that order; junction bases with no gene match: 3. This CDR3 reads CASSQASGRDTQYF. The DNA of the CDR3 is TGTGCCAGCTCACAGGCTAGCGGGAGAGATACGCAGTATTTT.

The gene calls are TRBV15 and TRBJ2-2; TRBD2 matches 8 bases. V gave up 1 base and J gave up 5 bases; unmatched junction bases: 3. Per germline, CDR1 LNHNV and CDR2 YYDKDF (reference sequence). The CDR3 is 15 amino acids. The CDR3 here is CATSRGSGKTGELFF. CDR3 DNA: TGTGCCACCAGCAGAGGTAGCGGGAAGACCGGGGAGCTGTTTTTT.

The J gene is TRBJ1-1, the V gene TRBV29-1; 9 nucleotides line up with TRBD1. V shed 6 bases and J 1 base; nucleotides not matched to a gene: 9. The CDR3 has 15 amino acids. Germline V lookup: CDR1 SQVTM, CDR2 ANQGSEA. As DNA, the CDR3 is TGCAGCGTAGGCCGGGACAGGGTGGGGAACACTGAAGCTTTCTTT. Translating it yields CSVGRDRVGNTEAFF.

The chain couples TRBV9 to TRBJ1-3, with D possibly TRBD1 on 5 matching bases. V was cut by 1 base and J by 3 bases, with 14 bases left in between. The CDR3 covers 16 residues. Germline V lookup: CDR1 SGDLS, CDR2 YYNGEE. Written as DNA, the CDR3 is TGTGCCAGCAGCGTAACGATAGGGCAGGGTGGAAACACCATATATTTT. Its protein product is CASSVTIGQGGNTIYF.

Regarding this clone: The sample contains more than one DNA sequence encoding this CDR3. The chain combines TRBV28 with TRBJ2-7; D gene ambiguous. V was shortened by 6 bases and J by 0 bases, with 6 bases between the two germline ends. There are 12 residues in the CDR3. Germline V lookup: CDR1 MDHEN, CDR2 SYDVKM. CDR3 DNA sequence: TGTGCCAGCAGCTCATTCTCCTACGAGCAGTACTTC. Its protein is CASSSFSYEQYF. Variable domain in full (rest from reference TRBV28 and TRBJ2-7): DVKVTQSSRYLVKRTGEKVFLECVQDMDHENMFWYRQDPGLGLRLIYFSYDVKMKEKGDIPEGYSVSREKKERFSLILESASTNQTSMYLCASSSFSYEQYFGPGTRLTVT.

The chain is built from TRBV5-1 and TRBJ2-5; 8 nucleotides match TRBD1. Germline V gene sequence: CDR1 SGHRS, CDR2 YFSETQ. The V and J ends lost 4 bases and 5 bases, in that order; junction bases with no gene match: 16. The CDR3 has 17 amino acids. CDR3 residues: CASSIDGPITGGETQYF. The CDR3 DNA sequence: TGCGCCAGCAGCATCGATGGCCCCATCACAGGGGGTGAGACCCAGTACTTC.

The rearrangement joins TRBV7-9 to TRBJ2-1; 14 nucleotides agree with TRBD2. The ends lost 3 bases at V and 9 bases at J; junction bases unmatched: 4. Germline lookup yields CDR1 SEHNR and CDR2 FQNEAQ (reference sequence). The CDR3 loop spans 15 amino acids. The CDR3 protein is CASSLGLAGAGEQFF. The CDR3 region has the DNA TGTGCCAGCAGCTTGGGACTAGCGGGAGCTGGTGAGCAGTTCTTC.

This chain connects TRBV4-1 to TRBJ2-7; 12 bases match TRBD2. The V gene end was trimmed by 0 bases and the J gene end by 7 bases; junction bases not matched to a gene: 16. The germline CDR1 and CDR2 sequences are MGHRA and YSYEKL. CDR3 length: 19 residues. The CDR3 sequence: CASSQDPDSTSGRFREQYF. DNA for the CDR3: TGCGCCAGCAGCCAAGATCCCGATTCGACTAGCGGGAGATTTCGGGAGCAGTACTTC.

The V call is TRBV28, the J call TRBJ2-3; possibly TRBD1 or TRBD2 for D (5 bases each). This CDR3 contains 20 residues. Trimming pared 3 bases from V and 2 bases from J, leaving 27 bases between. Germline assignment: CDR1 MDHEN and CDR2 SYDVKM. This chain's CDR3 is CASSFSLRFSLRGSTDTQYF. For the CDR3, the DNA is TGTGCCAGCAGTTTTTCCCTTAGATTTTCCCTCCGGGGCTCCACAGATACGCAGTATTTT.